One sample yielded the 7 T cell receptor beta chains listed below, sequenced in a study of control samples from healthy donors and cancer patients. The data were produced by immunoSEQ multiplex PCR, yet TCRdb's version contains in-frame clones alone and is incomplete. The sample carries about 140,000 clones, about 89% recorded once. Input material: blood. The receptors here all came from a man between 18 and 29 years old in good health.

CDR3 coding DNA: TGTGCCAGCAGTCCCGGGATCTTCGGCAATGAGCAGTTCTTC. This sequence encodes CASSPGIFGNEQFF. V gene TRBV6-5 combines with J gene TRBJ2-1; possible D gene TRBD2, 5 bases. The CDR3 consists of 14 residues. V was cut by 5 bases and J by 6 bases, with 14 bases left in between. The germline CDR1 and CDR2 sequences are MNHEY and SVGAGI.

The chain couples TRBV11-1 to TRBJ2-7; no definite D call. The CDR3 is 13 residues long. Trimming left V 1 base short and J 3 bases short, with 7 bases between. Germline-derived CDR1 and CDR2 are SGHAT and FQDESV (reference sequence). CDR3 loop: CASSLDSYYEQYF. The DNA of the CDR3 is TGTGCCAGCAGCTTAGACAGCTACTACGAGCAGTACTTC.

This clone was recorded a few times. V gene TRBV5-4 combines with J gene TRBJ1-2, with 8 bases lining up with TRBD1. Trimming removed 3 bases from V and 5 bases from J; junction bases left unmatched: 6. In germline, CDR1 is SGHNT, CDR2 YYREEE (reference sequence). The CDR3 is made up of 14 amino acids. The CDR3 protein is CASSSGQALYGYTF. The DNA for the CDR3 is TGTGCCAGCAGCTCGGGACAGGCCCTTTATGGCTACACCTTC.

The chain links TRBV10-1 to TRBJ2-3, with D unresolved. CDR1 is WNHNN, CDR2 SYGVQD, per germline (reference sequence). Trimming stripped 4 bases from V and 5 bases from J, with 7 bases between. This CDR3 is built from 12 residues. The CDR3 sequence: CASSVTEDTQYF. The CDR3 DNA is TGCGCCAGCAGTGTGACGGAAGATACGCAGTATTTT.

The chain joins TRBV6-5 to TRBJ1-2, with a possible D match to TRBD1 (5 bases). Germline loops: CDR1 MNHEY, CDR2 SVGAGI. V lost 5 bases and J lost 4, with 11 bases in between. The CDR3 runs 13 residues. The CDR3, as DNA: TGTGCCAGCAGTCTCGATGACAGCTATGGCTACACCTTC. Its translation: CASSLDDSYGYTF.

V and J are TRBV19 and TRBJ2-5, with 10 bases aligning to TRBD1. CDR1 and CDR2 from the germline V gene are LNHDA and SQIVND (reference sequence). The length of the CDR3 is 15 residues. V shed 4 bases and J 2 bases; nucleotides not matched to a gene: 4. CDR3 sequence reads: CASSRGQGIQETQYF. As DNA, the CDR3 is TGTGCCAGTAGTAGGGGACAGGGGATACAAGAGACCCAGTACTTC.

The chain joins TRBV7-9 to TRBJ1-4; 8 bases agree with TRBD1. The germline gives CDR1 SEHNR, CDR2 FQNEAQ (reference sequence). V shed 5 bases and J 7 bases; nucleotides not matched to a gene: 9. The CDR3 is 15 amino acids. The DNA of the CDR3 is TGTGCCAGCAGCCCTCAGACAGGGGCAGGTGAAAAACTGTTTTTT. Translating it yields CASSPQTGAGEKLFF.